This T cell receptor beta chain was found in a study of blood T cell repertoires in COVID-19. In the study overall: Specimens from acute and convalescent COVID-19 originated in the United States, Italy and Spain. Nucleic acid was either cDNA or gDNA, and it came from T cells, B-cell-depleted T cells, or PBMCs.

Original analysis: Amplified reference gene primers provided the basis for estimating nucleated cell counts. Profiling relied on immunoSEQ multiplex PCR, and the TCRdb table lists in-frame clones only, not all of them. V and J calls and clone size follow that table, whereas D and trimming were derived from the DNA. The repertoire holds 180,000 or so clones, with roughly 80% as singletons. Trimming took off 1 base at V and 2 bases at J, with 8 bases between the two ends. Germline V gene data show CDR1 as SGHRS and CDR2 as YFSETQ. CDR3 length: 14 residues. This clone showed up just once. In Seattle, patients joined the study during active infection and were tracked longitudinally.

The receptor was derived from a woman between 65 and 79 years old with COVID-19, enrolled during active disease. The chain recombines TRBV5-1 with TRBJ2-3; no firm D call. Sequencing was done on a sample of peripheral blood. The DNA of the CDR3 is TGCGCCAGCAGCTTGTCCGGAGACACAGATACGCAGTATTTT. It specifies CASSLSGDTDTQYF. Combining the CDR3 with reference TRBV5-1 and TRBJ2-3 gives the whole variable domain KAGVTQTPRYLIKTRGQQVTLSCSPISGHRSVSWYQQTPGQGLQFLFEYFSETQRNKGNFPGRFSGRQFSNSRSEMNVSTLELGDSALYLCASSLSGDTDTQYFGPGTRLTVL.